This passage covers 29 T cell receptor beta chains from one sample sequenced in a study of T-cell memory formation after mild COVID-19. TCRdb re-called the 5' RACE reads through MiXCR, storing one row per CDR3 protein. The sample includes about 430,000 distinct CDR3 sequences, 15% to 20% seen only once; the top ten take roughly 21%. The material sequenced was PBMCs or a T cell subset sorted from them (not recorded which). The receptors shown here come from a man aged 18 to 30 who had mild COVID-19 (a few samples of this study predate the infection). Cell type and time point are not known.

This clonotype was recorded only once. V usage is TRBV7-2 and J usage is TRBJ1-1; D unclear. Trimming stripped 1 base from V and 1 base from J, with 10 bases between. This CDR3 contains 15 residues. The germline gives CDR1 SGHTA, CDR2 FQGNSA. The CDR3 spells CASSLVGRANTEAFF. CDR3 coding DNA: TGTGCCAGCAGCTTAGTTGGCAGAGCGAACACTGAAGCTTTCTTT. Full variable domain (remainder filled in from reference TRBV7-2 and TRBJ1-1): GAGVSQSPSNKVTEKGKDVELRCDPISGHTALYWYRQSLGQGLEFLIYFQGNSAPDKSGLPSDRFSAERTGGSVSTLTIQRTQQEDSAVYLCASSLVGRANTEAFFGQGTRLTVV.

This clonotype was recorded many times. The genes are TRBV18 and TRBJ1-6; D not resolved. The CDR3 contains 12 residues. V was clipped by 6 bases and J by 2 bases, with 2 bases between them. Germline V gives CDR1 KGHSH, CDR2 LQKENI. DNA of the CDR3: TGTGCCAGCTCCCCCTATAATTCACCCCTCCACTTT. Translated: CASSPYNSPLHF.

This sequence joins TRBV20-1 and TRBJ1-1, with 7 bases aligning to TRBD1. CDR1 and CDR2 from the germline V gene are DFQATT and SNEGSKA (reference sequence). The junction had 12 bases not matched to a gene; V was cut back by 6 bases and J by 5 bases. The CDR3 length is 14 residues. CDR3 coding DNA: TGCAGTGCACAGATACATTCAGGGGGGACTGAAGCTTTCTTT. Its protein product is CSAQIHSGGTEAFF.

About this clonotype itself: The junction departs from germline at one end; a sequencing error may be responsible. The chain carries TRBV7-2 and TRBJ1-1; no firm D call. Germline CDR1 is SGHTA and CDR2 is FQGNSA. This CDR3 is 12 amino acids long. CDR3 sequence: CASSERNPEAFF. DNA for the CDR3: TGTGCCAGCAGTGAACGGAACCCTGAAGCTTTCTTT.

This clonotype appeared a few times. CDR3 region: CASSQEAKLNTEAFF. Written as DNA, the CDR3 is TGTGCCAGCAGTCAGGAGGCTAAGTTGAACACTGAAGCTTTCTTT. This chain connects TRBV9 to TRBJ1-1; D remains ambiguous. The CDR3 has 15 amino acids. Trimming left V 5 bases short and J 0 bases short, with 14 bases between. Germline V gives CDR1 SGDLS, CDR2 YYNGEE.

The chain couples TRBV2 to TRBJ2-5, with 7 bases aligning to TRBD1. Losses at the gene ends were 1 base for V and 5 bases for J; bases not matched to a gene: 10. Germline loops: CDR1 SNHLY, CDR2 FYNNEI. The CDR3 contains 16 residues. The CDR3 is CASSEVLGTGDETQYF. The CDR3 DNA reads TGTGCCAGCAGTGAAGTTCTAGGAACAGGGGACGAGACCCAGTACTTC.

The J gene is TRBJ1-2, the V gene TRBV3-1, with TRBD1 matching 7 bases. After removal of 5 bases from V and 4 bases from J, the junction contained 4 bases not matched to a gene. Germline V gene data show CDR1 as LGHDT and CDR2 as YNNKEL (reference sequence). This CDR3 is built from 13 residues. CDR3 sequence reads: CASSDRVIYGYTF. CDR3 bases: TGTGCCAGCAGCGACAGGGTTATCTATGGCTACACCTTC.

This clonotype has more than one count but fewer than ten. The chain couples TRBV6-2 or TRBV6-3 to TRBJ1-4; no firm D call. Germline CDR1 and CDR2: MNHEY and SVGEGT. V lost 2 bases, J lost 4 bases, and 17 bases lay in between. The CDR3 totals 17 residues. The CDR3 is CASSYAKKWENNEKLFF. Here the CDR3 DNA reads TGTGCCAGCAGTTACGCTAAAAAGTGGGAGAATAATGAAAAACTGTTTTTT.

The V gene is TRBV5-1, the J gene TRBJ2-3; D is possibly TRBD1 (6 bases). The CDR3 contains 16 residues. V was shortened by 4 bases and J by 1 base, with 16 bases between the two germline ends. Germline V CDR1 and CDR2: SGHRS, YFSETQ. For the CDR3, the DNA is TGCGCCAGCAGCCGCACCGGGACACCGGGCACAGATACGCAGTATTTT. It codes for CASSRTGTPGTDTQYF.

The CDR3 region has the DNA TGTGCCAGCTCCGAAGTACCCGGAGGCAATCAGCCCCAGCATTTT. It codes for CASSEVPGGNQPQHF. This chain joins TRBV6-5 and TRBJ1-5; D is ambiguous. The CDR3 runs to 15 residues. The germline CDR1 and CDR2 sequences are MNHEY and SVGAGI. V gave up 8 bases and J gave up 2 bases, with 16 bases separating them.

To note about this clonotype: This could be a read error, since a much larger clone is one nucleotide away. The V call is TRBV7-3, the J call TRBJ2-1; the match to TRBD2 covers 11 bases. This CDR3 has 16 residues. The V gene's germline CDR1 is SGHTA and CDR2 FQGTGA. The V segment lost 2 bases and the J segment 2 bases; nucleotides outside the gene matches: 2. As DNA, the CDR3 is TGTGCCAGCAGCTTACTTAGCGGGGGGGCCTACAATGAGCAGTTCTTC. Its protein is CASSLLSGGAYNEQFF.

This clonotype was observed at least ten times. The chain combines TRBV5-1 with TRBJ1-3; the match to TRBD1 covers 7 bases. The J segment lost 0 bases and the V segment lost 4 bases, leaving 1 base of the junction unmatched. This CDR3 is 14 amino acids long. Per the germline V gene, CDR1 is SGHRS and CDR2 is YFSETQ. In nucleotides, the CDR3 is TGCGCCAGCAGCCGGGACAGCTCTGGAAACACCATATATTTT. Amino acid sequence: CASSRDSSGNTIYF. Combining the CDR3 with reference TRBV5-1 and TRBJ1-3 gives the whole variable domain KAGVTQTPRYLIKTRGQQVTLSCSPISGHRSVSWYQQTPGQGLQFLFEYFSETQRNKGNFPGRFSGRQFSNSRSEMNVSTLELGDSALYLCASSRDSSGNTIYFGEGSWLTVV.

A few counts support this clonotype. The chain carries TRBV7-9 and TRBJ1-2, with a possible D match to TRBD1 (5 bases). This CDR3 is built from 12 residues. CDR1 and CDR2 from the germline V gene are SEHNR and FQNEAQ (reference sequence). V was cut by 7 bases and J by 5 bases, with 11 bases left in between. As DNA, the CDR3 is TGTGCCAGCACGAGGGGCCCGTATGGCTACACCTTC. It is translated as CASTRGPYGYTF. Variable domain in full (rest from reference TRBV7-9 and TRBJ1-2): DTGVSQNPRHKITKRGQNVTFRCDPISEHNRLYWYRQTLGQGPEFLTYFQNEAQLEKSRLLSDRFSAERPKGSFSTLEIQRTEQGDSAMYLCASTRGPYGYTFGSGTRLTVV.

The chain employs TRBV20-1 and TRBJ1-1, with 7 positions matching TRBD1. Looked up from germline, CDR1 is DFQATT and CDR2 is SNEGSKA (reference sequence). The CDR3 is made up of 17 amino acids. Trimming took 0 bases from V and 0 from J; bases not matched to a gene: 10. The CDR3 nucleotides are TGCAGTGCTAGAGATACGCGGAGGGGGCAGTTGAACACTGAAGCTTTCTTT. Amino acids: CSARDTRRGQLNTEAFF.

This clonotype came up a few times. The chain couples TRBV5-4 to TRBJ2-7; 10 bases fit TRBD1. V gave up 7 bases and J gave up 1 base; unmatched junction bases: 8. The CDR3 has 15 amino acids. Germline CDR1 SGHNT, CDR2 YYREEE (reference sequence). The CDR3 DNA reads TGTGCCAGCCGACAGGACAGGGGGTTTTCCTACGAGCAGTACTTC. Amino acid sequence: CASRQDRGFSYEQYF.

CDR3 DNA: TGTGCCAGCGCAGGGGCTGGTGGCTACACCTTC. Amino acid sequence: CASAGAGGYTF. This chain joins TRBV12-3 or TRBV12-4 and TRBJ1-2, with D perhaps matching TRBD1 (6 bases). The germline V and J ends were trimmed by 8 bases and 7 bases, with 11 bases remaining between them. This CDR3 comprises 11 residues.

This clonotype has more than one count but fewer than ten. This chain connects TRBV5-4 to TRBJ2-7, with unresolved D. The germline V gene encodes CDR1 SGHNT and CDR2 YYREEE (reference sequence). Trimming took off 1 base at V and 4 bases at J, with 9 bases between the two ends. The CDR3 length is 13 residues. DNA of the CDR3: TGTGCCAGCAGCTTGTTCGGGTCTTACGAGCAGTACGTC. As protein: CASSLFGSYEQYV.

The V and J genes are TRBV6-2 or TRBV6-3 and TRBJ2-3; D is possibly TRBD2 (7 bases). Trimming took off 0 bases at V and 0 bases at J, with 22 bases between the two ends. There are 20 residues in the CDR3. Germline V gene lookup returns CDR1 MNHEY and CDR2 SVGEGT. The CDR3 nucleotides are TGTGCCAGCAGTTACTCCCTAGGGCGGGGGCGTCCGGTTAGCACAGATACGCAGTATTTT. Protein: CASSYSLGRGRPVSTDTQYF.

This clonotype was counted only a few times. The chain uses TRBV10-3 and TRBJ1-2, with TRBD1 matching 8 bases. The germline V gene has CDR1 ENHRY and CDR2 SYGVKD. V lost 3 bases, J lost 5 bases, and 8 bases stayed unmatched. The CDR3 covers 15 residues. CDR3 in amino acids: CAISEGGGQAYGYTF. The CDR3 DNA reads TGTGCCATCAGTGAAGGTGGGGGACAGGCTTATGGCTACACCTTC.

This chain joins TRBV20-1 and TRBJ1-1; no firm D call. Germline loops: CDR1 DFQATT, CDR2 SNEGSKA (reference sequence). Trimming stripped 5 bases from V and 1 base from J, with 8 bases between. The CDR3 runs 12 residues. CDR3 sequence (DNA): TGCAGTGCTCCTCCGTGGAACACTGAAGCTTTCTTT. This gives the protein CSAPPWNTEAFF.

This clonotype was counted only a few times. The CDR3 DNA follows: TGTGCCAGTAGTATGCCCGGGTGGGAGCTGTTTTTT. Its translation: CASSMPGWELFF. This rearrangement joins TRBV19 to TRBJ2-2; D is unresolved. The CDR3 length is 12 residues. Trimming cost V 3 bases and J 9 bases, with 8 bases left between them. CDR1 is LNHDA and CDR2 is SQIVND in the germline V gene (reference sequence).

CDR3 residues: CASSNKLGETQYF. As DNA, the CDR3 is TGTGCCAGCAGTAATAAGCTGGGGGAGACCCAGTACTTC. The chain combines TRBV28 with TRBJ2-5; D uncertain. The CDR3 has 13 residues. Germline-derived CDR1 and CDR2 are MDHEN and SYDVKM. With 5 bases removed from V and 5 bases from J, the gap between germline ends came to 12 bases. The full variable domain, rest sourced from reference TRBV28 and TRBJ2-5, is DVKVTQSSRYLVKRTGEKVFLECVQDMDHENMFWYRQDPGLGLRLIYFSYDVKMKEKGDIPEGYSVSREKKERFSLILESASTNQTSMYLCASSNKLGETQYFGPGTRLLVL.

The DNA of the CDR3 is TGTGCCAGCAGCTTATCTGCGTCGCTTGAAGCTTTCTTT. Residues: CASSLSASLEAFF. V usage is TRBV7-8 and J usage is TRBJ1-1, with unresolved D. The germline V gene has CDR1 SGHVS and CDR2 FQNEAQ. The V and J ends lost 2 bases and 7 bases respectively, with 11 bases between them. The CDR3 consists of 13 residues.

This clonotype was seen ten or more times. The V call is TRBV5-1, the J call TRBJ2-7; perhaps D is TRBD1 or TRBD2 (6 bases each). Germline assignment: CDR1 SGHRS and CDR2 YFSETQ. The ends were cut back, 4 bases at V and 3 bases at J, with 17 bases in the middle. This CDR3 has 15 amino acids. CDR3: CASSESAGQGYEQYF. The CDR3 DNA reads TGCGCCAGCAGCGAAAGCGCGGGACAAGGCTACGAGCAGTACTTC. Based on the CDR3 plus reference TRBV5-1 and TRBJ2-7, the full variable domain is KAGVTQTPRYLIKTRGQQVTLSCSPISGHRSVSWYQQTPGQGLQFLFEYFSETQRNKGNFPGRFSGRQFSNSRSEMNVSTLELGDSALYLCASSESAGQGYEQYFGPGTRLTVT.

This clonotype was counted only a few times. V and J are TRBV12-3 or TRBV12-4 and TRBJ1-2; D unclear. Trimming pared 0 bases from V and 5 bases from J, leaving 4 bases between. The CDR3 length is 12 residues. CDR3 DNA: TGTGCCAGCAGTTTAGCGGCGTATGGCTACACCTTC. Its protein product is CASSLAAYGYTF.

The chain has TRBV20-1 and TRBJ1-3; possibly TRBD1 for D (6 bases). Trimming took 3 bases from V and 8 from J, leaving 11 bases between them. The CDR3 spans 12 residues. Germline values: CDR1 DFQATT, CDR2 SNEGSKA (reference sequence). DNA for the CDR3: TGCAGTGCTAGGGACAGAATGGACACCATATATTTT. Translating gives CSARDRMDTIYF.

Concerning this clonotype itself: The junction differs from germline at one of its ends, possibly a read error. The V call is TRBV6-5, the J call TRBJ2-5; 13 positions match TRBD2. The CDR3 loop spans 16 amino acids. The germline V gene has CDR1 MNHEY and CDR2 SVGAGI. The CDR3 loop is CASSSGLAGVGETQCF. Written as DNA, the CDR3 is TGTGCCAGCAGTTCCGGACTAGCGGGGGTCGGGGAGACCCAGTGCTTC.

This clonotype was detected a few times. The CDR3 is CASRKFDGAGTGELFF. In DNA, the CDR3 is TGTGCCAGCAGGAAATTTGACGGGGCAGGAACCGGGGAGCTGTTTTTT. J is TRBJ2-2 and V is TRBV7-9, with D perhaps being TRBD1 or TRBD2 (5 bases each). Between the trimmed V and J ends, which lost 6 bases and 5 bases, there was a span of 19 bases. This CDR3 spans 16 amino acids. Germline-derived CDR1 and CDR2 are SEHNR and FQNEAQ (reference sequence).

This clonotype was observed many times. This CDR3 is CASSLEQPGSPLHF. The CDR3 region has the DNA TGCGCCAGCAGCTTGGAACAGCCCGGATCACCCCTCCACTTT. The chain carries TRBV5-1 and TRBJ1-6; D unresolved. Germline V lookup: CDR1 SGHRS, CDR2 YFSETQ. The CDR3 totals 14 residues. Trimming took 0 bases from V and 10 from J, leaving 11 bases between them.